The sequence of this T cell receptor (beta chain) was determined in a study of T cells after yellow fever vaccination. Regarding the study as a whole: It was a weaker secondary response, yet one that peaked faster, at day 5 versus 15. The booster saw the reappearance of most primary-vaccination clones (approximately 96% CD4, about 90% CD8). Only a small proportion of the clonotypes turned up in both the CD4 and the CD8 compartments, likely arising from convergent recombination.

Per the germline V gene, CDR1 is DFQATT and CDR2 is SNEGSKA (reference sequence). CDR3 size: 11 residues. V dropped 8 bases and J dropped 0 bases, with 7 bases sitting between them. Production of TCR cDNA was by 5'RACE template switching, which also added a universal primer site and UMIs. TCRdb redid the calling of the 5' RACE reads with MiXCR, one entry per CDR3 protein. The table shows 600,000 to 750,000 distinct CDR3 sequences, with roughly an eighth occurring only once. This clonotype has just a few counts. Its antigen is as yet unknown. The clonotype was recovered from a man aged 25 to 40 who received the YFV17D yellow fever vaccine. Sample: PBMCs, taken on the day of the yellow fever booster vaccination. J is TRBJ1-1 and V is TRBV20-1; D call uncertain. The CDR3 coding sequence is TGCAGTATAACAGTGAACACTGAAGCTTTCTTT. It yields the protein CSITVNTEAFF.